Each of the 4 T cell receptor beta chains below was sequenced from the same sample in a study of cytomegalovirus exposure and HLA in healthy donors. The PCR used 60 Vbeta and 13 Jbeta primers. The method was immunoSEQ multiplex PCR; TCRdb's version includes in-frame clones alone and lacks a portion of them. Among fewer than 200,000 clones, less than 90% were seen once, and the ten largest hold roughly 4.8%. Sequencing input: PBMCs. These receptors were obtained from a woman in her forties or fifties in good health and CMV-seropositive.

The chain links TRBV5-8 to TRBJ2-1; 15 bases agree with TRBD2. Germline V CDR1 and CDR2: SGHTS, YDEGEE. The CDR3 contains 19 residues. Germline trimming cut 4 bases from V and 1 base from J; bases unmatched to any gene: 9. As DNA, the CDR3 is TGTGCCAGCAGCACCTGGACTAGCGGGAGGGCCGGGTCCTACAATGAGCAGTTCTTC. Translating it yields CASSTWTSGRAGSYNEQFF.

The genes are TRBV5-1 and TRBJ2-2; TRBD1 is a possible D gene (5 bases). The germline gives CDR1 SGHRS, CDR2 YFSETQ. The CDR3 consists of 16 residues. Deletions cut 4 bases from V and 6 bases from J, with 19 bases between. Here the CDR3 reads CASSTARESRAGELFF. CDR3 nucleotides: TGCGCCAGCAGCACTGCCAGGGAATCAAGGGCCGGGGAGCTGTTTTTT.

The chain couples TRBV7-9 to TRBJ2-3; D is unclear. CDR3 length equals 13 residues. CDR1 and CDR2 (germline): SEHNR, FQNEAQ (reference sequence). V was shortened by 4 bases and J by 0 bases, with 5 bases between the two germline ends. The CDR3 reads CASSSTSTDTQYF. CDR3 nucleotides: TGTGCCAGCAGCTCCACTAGCACAGATACGCAGTATTTT. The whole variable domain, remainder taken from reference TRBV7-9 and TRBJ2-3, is DTGVSQNPRHKITKRGQNVTFRCDPISEHNRLYWYRQTLGQGPEFLTYFQNEAQLEKSRLLSDRFSAERPKGSFSTLEIQRTEQGDSAMYLCASSSTSTDTQYFGPGTRLTVL.

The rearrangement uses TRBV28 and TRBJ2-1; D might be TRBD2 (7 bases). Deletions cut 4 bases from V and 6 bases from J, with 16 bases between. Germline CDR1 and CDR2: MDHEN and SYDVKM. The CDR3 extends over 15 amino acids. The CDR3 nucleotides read TGTGCCAGCAGTTGGGGGGGGCTAGCGGTCAATGAGCAGTTCTTC. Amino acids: CASSWGGLAVNEQFF.